This TCR beta chain appears in the sequencing data of a study of PD-1 blockade in classical Hodgkin lymphoma. Time point here: cycle 4 day 1 (C4D1), after less than 7 weeks of nivolumab. Every one of the patients relapsed after autologous stem cell transplantation (brentuximab vedotin exposure was variable). Method: immunoSEQ multiplex PCR; TCRdb's copy keeps in-frame clones and lacks some. The data show more than 40,000 clones, 80% seen once. As for this clone: Its antigen is not identified.

This CDR3 comprises 15 residues. Germline lookup yields CDR1 MDHEN and CDR2 SYDVKM. V was cut by 2 bases and J by 6 bases, with 17 bases left in between. General study findings and limits: Newly diagnosed and completely responding patients shared comparable baseline diversity. Reports described newly diagnosed patients as having lower baseline TCR diversity than healthy donors. By C4D1, CD4+ diversity increased significantly, especially in complete responders.

This chain connects TRBV28 to TRBJ2-7, with D possibly being TRBD2 (7 bases). Material: peripheral blood mononuclear cells (PBMCs), obtained before the fourth cycle of nivolumab. This sequence was found in a human donor with classical Hodgkin lymphoma. Here the CDR3 reads CASSLPGGEQREQYF. In DNA form, the CDR3 reads TGTGCCAGCAGTTTACCGGGGGGCGAACAACGCGAGCAGTACTTC. Filled out from reference TRBV28 and TRBJ2-7, the complete variable domain reads DVKVTQSSRYLVKRTGEKVFLECVQDMDHENMFWYRQDPGLGLRLIYFSYDVKMKEKGDIPEGYSVSREKKERFSLILESASTNQTSMYLCASSLPGGEQREQYFGPGTRLTVT.